The present TCR beta chain was sequenced within a study of blood T cell repertoires in COVID-19 (dated by TCRdb to the early 2020s). As for the study more broadly: The collaborator samples originated in the United States, Italy and Spain and spanned the acute and convalescent phases of COVID-19. The material from the prospective study consisted of cDNA or gDNA derived from T cells, B-cell-depleted T cells, or PBMCs. Samples were obtained from the ongoing ImmuneRACE study (first 160 participants) and from about 1,300 subjects provided by 6 global collaborators. A de-identified subject ID, COVID-19 status, age in years and sex were almost always included in the sample metadata. Where available, HLA class I and class II types were taken from metadata supplied by the sample provider and were not determined by assay-based typing. Deeply sampled blood TCRbeta repertoires from subjects exposed to, actively infected with, or recovered from COVID-19 were included in the dataset. A freely available public database, intended as a resource for researchers studying the immune response to SARS-CoV-2, is where the repertoires were released.

TCRbeta CDR3 regions were amplified from genomic DNA using the immunoSEQ Assay, a bias-controlled multiplex PCR. As for the authors' bioinformatics: The number of nucleated cells in each sample was estimated by amplification of reference gene primers within the assay. To quantify the absolute abundance of each unique TCRbeta CDR3 rearrangement, sequence reads were collapsed and filtered. For each sample, productive Simpson clonality was calculated by taking the square root of Simpson's diversity index across productive rearrangements. TCRdb obtained this table from immuneACCESS and retained in-frame rearrangements with V and J assigned. These tables miss some clones; where compared with another copy, unresolved V genes account for less than half of the shortfall, and the remainder is unexplained. The DNA was the basis for D and trimming; V, J and clone size are from that table. The sample includes more than 120,000 clones, with approximately 89% observed a single time. 1.5% to 2% of the sample lies in the top ten.

In regard to this clone: Which antigen it targets is not known. Within one base of it there is no much larger clone, and no base qualities were kept.

Study-wide conclusions, independent of this receptor: The amount of clinical and demographic metadata varied by source and participant and was provided uncurated.

Each collaborating institution followed its own protocols to collect whole blood in K2EDTA tubes. For TCRbeta analysis, collaborator samples were shipped as frozen whole blood, as isolated PBMCs, or as DNA extracted from either sample type. The receptor was isolated from a human donor in a cohort sampled during active COVID-19. Sequencing input: peripheral blood.

The CDR3 protein sequence reads: CASSVREGSVSYEQYF. The DNA sequence is TGTGCCAGCAGCGTAAGAGAGGGCTCCGTCTCCTACGAGCAGTACTTC. The rearranged chain carries TRBV7-2 and TRBJ2-7; TRBD2 is perhaps the D gene, given 5 matching bases. V drops 5 bases and J drops 0 bases, leaving 17 bases in between. Reading from cysteine to phenylalanine, the CDR3 counts 16 amino acids. Only CDR3 DNA remains: 48 bases, in frame from the first base. According to the germline V gene, CDR1 reads SGHTA and CDR2 reads FQGNSA.